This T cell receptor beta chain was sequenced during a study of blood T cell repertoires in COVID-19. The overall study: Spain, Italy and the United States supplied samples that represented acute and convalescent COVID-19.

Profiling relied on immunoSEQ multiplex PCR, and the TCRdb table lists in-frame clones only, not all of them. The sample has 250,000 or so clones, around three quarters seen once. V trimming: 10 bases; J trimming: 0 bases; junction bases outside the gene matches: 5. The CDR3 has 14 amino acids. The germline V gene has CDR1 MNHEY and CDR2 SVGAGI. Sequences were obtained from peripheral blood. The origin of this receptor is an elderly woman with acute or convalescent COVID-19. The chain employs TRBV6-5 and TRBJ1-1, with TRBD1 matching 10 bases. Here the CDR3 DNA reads TGTGCCACCATCGGGACAGGGGTGAACACTGAAGCTTTCTTT. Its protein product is CATIGTGVNTEAFF.